The rows below give T cell receptor beta chains drawn from one sample of a study of T-cell memory formation after mild COVID-19. A single record per CDR3 protein comes from TCRdb applying MiXCR to the 5' RACE reads. The sample has about 140,000 distinct CDR3 sequences, 11% to 15% seen once. The sequencing input was PBMCs or a T cell subset sorted from them (not recorded which). These TCRs come from an adult woman who had mild COVID-19 (a few samples of this study predate the infection). Cell type and time point are not known. The CDR3 runs from the conserved cysteine through the conserved F or W. D genes are given only for firm matches. Size tells how often a clone was seen (once, few, many) or the class of an expanded clone, and some rows leave it out.

D gene	J gene	V gene	clone size	CDR3 DNA	CDR3 protein
TRBD2	TRBJ2-3	TRBV7-9	few	TGTGCCAGCAGAGCAGCGGGAATAGATACGCAGTATTTT	CASRAAGIDTQYF
-	TRBJ2-7	TRBV18	few	TGTGCCAGCTCACCCCCCGACAGATACGAGCAGTACTTC	CASSPPDRYEQYF
-	TRBJ2-2	TRBV12-3/TRBV12-4	-	TGTGCCAGCAGTATCCGGGACAACCCCACCGGGGAGCTGTTTTTT	CASSIRDNPTGELFF
-	TRBJ2-7	TRBV7-7	-	TGTGCCAGCAGCTCGGGACCCACTTACGAGCAGTACTTC	CASSSGPTYEQYF
TRBD1	TRBJ1-5	TRBV25-1	-	TGTGCCAGCAGTGAGACAGGGGGGAATCAGCCCCAGCATTTT	CASSETGGNQPQHF
TRBD1	TRBJ1-1	TRBV12-3/TRBV12-4	-	TGTGCCAGCAGTTTCTACAGGGGGCTGGATGACACTGAAGCTTTCTTT	CASSFYRGLDDTEAFF
TRBD1	TRBJ1-2	TRBV27	few	TGTGCCAGCAGTTTATATGACAGGGATCGGGATGGCTACACCTTC	CASSLYDRDRDGYTF
-	TRBJ2-7	TRBV14	many	TGTGCCAGCAGCCAGCTACAGGGCGAGCAGTACTTC	CASSQLQGEQYF
-	TRBJ2-5	TRBV24-1	-	TGTGCCACCAGTGATTTGGAGGGCAGCGAGACCCAGTACTTC	CATSDLEGSETQYF
-	TRBJ1-5	TRBV7-6	many	TGTGCCAGCAGCTTGCTGGGCAGCAATCAGCCCCAGCATTTT	CASSLLGSNQPQHF
-	TRBJ2-3	TRBV20-1	many	TGCAGTGCTCCGAGAACGCCTTTCTCCCGGGGAGATACGCAGTATTTT	CSAPRTPFSRGDTQYF
TRBD2	TRBJ2-3	TRBV5-4	-	TGTGCCAGCAGCCGAACTAGCGGGGGTCGGACAGATACGCAGTATTTT	CASSRTSGGRTDTQYF
TRBD2	TRBJ2-1	TRBV12-3/TRBV12-4	many	TGTGCCAGCAGTCCCCTTCTAGCGGCTGGCAATGAGCAGTTCTTC	CASSPLLAAGNEQFF
-	TRBJ2-5	TRBV29-1	few	TGCAGCGTTGATGAACGAGCAGGGGAGACCCAGTACTTC	CSVDERAGETQYF
TRBD1	TRBJ1-1	TRBV7-9	few	TGTGCCAGCAGCTTAGAAGCAGGGGGCGTCGACACTGAAGCTTTCTTT	CASSLEAGGVDTEAFF
TRBD2	TRBJ2-5	TRBV7-9	-	TGTGCCAGCAGCATTGGGACTAGCGGCCAAGAGACCCAGTACTTC	CASSIGTSGQETQYF
-	TRBJ2-7	TRBV27	-	TGTGCCAGCAGTTTAAGGGACCCCTACGAGCAGTACTTC	CASSLRDPYEQYF
TRBD1	TRBJ2-5	TRBV10-3	few	TGTGCCATCAGTCCCCCCGGGGACAGGGGAAAAGAGACCCAGTACTTC	CAISPPGDRGKETQYF
-	TRBJ1-3	TRBV27	few	TGTGCCAGCAGTCTTGACAGGACGGATGGCCTATTAAATTTT	CASSLDRTDGLLNF
-	TRBJ2-1	TRBV30	few	TGTGCCTGGAGTGTTACTAGCACCTACAATGAGCAGTTCTTC	CAWSVTSTYNEQFF
TRBD2	TRBJ2-3	TRBV6-4	many	TGTGCCAGCAGTGACTCGACTAGCGGGGCGCAGTATTTT	CASSDSTSGAQYF
-	TRBJ2-7	TRBV18	few	TGTGCCAGCTCACCAAACTTATACGAGCAGTACTTC	CASSPNLYEQYF
TRBD2	TRBJ2-7	TRBV13	-	TGTGCCAGCAGCAACGAGCGGGGATCCTACGAGCAGTACTTC	CASSNERGSYEQYF
-	TRBJ1-5	TRBV7-7	-	TGTGCCAGCAGCTCTACGACCCCGTCGGCGATCAATCAGCCCCAGCATTTT	CASSSTTPSAINQPQHF
-	TRBJ1-5	TRBV7-9	-	TGTGCCAGCAGCTTAGCGCTAGGGCCTAGCAATCAGCCCCAGCATTTT	CASSLALGPSNQPQHF
-	TRBJ1-1	TRBV12-3/TRBV12-4	-	TGTGCCAGCAGTTTAACACCGAACACTGAAGCTTTCTTT	CASSLTPNTEAFF
TRBD1	TRBJ2-7	TRBV15	few	TGTGCCACCAGCAGGGTCGGACAGGGGATCCACGAGCAGTACTTC	CATSRVGQGIHEQYF
TRBD1	TRBJ1-2	TRBV7-9	few	TGTGCCAGCAGCTCACCCTGGGGACAGGGAAGTGGTGGCTACACCTTC	CASSSPWGQGSGGYTF
-	TRBJ1-1	TRBV7-2	-	TGTGCCAGCAGCCCTCAGGTGAACACTGAAGCTTTCTTT	CASSPQVNTEAFF
-	TRBJ2-2	TRBV9	-	TGTGCCAGCAGCGTAGGAGGTACCAACACCGGGGAGCTGTTTTTT	CASSVGGTNTGELFF
-	TRBJ2-3	TRBV5-1	-	TGCGCCAGCAGCACCGGGGACAAGGGATGGGATACGCAGTATTTT	CASSTGDKGWDTQYF
TRBD1	TRBJ2-6	TRBV7-2	-	TGTGCCAGCAGCCCCCTGACAGGGAACGGGGCCAACGTCCTGACTTTC	CASSPLTGNGANVLTF
TRBD1	TRBJ2-7	TRBV6-5	-	TGTGCCAGCAGGTCGACAGGGTTTGGAGAGCAGTACTTC	CASRSTGFGEQYF
TRBD2	TRBJ2-3	TRBV6-5	many	TGTGCCAGCAGTTATGCGGGGGGAGGAACAGATACGCAGTATTTT	CASSYAGGGTDTQYF
-	TRBJ2-7	TRBV6-5	few	TGTGCCAGCAGTTACTCGTTGCTTGAGGCTTCCTACGAGCAGTACTTC	CASSYSLLEASYEQYF
TRBD2	TRBJ2-1	TRBV2	-	TGTGCCAGCAGTGCGCCTAGCGGGAGTCTAAATGAGCAGTTCTTC	CASSAPSGSLNEQFF
TRBD2	TRBJ2-5	TRBV3-1	many	TGTGCCAGCAGCCAAGGGTTGCGGGGGGCCCAAGAGACCCAGTACTTC	CASSQGLRGAQETQYF
-	TRBJ2-5	TRBV9	many	TGTGCCAGCAGCGCCGGGACCTTGACGACCCAGTACTTC	CASSAGTLTTQYF
-	TRBJ2-3	TRBV7-9	many	TGTGCCAGCACCCACTACACAGATACGCAGTATTTT	CASTHYTDTQYF
-	TRBJ2-1	TRBV7-9	-	TGTGCCAGCAGCTTGGGGGGCCATATGAGCTCCTACAATGAGCAGTTCTTC	CASSLGGHMSSYNEQFF
-	TRBJ2-7	TRBV12-3/TRBV12-4	-	TGTGCCAGCAGTCCGAAGGGACCCGAGCAGTACTTC	CASSPKGPEQYF
-	TRBJ2-2	TRBV12-3/TRBV12-4	many	TGTGCCAGCAGTTTACGGCCAGGCTCCACCGGGGAGCTGTTTTTT	CASSLRPGSTGELFF
-	TRBJ1-1	TRBV12-3/TRBV12-4	many	TGTGCCAGCTCAGGACTTAACACTGAAGCTTTCTTT	CASSGLNTEAFF
-	TRBJ1-1	TRBV7-9	-	TGTGCCAGCAGGCCGGGCTGGGGCACTGAAGCTTTCTTT	CASRPGWGTEAFF
-	TRBJ2-3	TRBV12-3/TRBV12-4	-	TGTGCCAGCAGCCCCCCCCTCGGGACAGATACGCAGTATTTT	CASSPPLGTDTQYF
-	TRBJ1-1	TRBV6-5	-	TGTGCCAGCAGTTTGTCAGGGCGGAACACTGAAGCTTTCTTT	CASSLSGRNTEAFF
-	TRBJ2-2	TRBV3-1	many	TGTGCCAGCAGCCAAGATGGAACAGCGAACACCGGGGAGCTGTTTTTT	CASSQDGTANTGELFF
TRBD1	TRBJ1-2	TRBV29-1	few	TGCAGCGTTAGGGGTGGGGACAGCTATGGCTACACCTTC	CSVRGGDSYGYTF
TRBD1	TRBJ2-7	TRBV9	-	TGTGCCAGCAGCGCAGGGGACAGGACCCACGAGCAGTACTTC	CASSAGDRTHEQYF
-	TRBJ1-1	TRBV10-3	many	TGTGCCATCAGTGAGGGGGGACCTGAAGCTTTCTTT	CAISEGGPEAFF
-	TRBJ2-4	TRBV30	-	TGTGGAATGGAGGGGAGATACATTCAGTACTTC	CGMEGRYIQYF
TRBD1	TRBJ2-6	TRBV20-1	few	TGCAGTGCTAGAGATGCAGGGGGCCGTTCTGGGGCCAACGTCCTGACTTTC	CSARDAGGRSGANVLTF
-	TRBJ2-4	TRBV7-7	few	TGTGCCAGCAGCTTGTCGTCCGGTGGCATTCAGTACTTC	CASSLSSGGIQYF